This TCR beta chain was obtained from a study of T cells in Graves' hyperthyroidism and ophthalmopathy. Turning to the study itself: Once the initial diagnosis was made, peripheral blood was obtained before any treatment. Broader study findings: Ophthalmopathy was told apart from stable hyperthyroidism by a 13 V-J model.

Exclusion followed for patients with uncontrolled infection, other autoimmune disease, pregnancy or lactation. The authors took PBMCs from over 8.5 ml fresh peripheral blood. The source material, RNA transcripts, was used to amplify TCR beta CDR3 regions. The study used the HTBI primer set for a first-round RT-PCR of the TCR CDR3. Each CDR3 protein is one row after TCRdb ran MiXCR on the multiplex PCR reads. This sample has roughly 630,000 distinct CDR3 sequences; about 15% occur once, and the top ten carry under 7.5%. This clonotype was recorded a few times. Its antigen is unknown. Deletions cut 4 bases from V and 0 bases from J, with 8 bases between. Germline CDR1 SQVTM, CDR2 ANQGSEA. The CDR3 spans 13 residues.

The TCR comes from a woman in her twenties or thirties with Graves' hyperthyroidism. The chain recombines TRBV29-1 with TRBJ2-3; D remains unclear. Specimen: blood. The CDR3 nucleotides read TGCAGCGTTGGGGCGGCTAGCACAGATACGCAGTATTTT. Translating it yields CSVGAASTDTQYF.